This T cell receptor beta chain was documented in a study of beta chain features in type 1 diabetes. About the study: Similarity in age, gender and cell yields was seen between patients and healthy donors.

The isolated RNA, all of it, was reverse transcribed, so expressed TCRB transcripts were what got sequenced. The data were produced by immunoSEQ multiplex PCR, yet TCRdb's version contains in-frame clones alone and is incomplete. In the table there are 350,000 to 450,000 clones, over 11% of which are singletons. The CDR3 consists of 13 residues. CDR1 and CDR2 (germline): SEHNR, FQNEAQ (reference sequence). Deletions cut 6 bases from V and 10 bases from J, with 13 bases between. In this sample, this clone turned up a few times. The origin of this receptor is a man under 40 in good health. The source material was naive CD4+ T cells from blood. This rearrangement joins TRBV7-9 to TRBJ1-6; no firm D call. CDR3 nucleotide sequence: TGTGCCAGCAGTCCCCTCGAGGGCTCACCCCTCCACTTT. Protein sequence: CASSPLEGSPLHF.